This T cell receptor (beta chain) was profiled in a study of blood T cell repertoires in COVID-19 (dated by TCRdb to 2018 to 2021). As for the study more broadly: Samples covering the acute and convalescent phases of COVID-19 were provided by collaborators in the United States, Italy and Spain. The material from the prospective study consisted of cDNA or gDNA derived from T cells, B-cell-depleted T cells, or PBMCs. Subjects who had been exposed to COVID-19, were actively infected with it, or had recovered from it provided the deeply sampled blood TCRbeta repertoires that made up the dataset. The repertoires were released in a freely available public database meant as a resource for research on the immune response to SARS-CoV-2. The samples were drawn from two sources: the first 160 participants of the ongoing ImmuneRACE study, and about 1,300 subjects contributed by 6 global collaborators. A de-identified subject ID, COVID-19 status, age in years and sex were almost always included in the sample metadata. Where available, HLA class I and class II types were obtained from metadata supplied by the sample provider rather than from assay-based typing.

The CDR3 goes from the cysteine to the phenylalanine over 15 residues. Of the read, only the CDR3 DNA is kept; its 45 bases are in frame from base 1. V is pared back by 7 bases and J by 4 bases, with 17 bases lying between the germline termini. Taken from the germline V gene (reference sequence), the CDR1 and CDR2 loops are LNHDA and SQIVND. The collaborating institutions used their own protocols to collect whole blood in K2EDTA tubes. For TCRbeta analysis, collaborators shipped samples as frozen whole blood, isolated PBMCs, or DNA extracted from either of those sample types. In regard to this clone: Which antigen it targets is not known. Base qualities were left out, and no much larger clone turns up one base away.

Overall study results and their limits: How much clinical and demographic metadata was included differed by source and by participant, and the metadata was provided uncurated.

TCRbeta CDR3 regions were amplified from genomic DNA by means of the immunoSEQ Assay, a bias-controlled multiplex PCR. On the study's bioinformatics: The number of nucleated cells in each sample was estimated by amplification of reference gene primers within the assay. Sequence reads were collapsed and filtered to measure the absolute abundance of every unique TCRbeta CDR3 rearrangement. For each sample, productive Simpson clonality was calculated as the square root of Simpson's diversity index across productive rearrangements. TCRdb carries this immuneACCESS record with in-frame sequences only. Its versions omit some clonotypes, under half of them owing to an unresolved V gene in the studies checked, with the rest unexplained. D and trimming were read from the DNA, whereas the V and J calls and clone size are those reported in that table. The sample table records tens of thousands of clones; 70% to 85% of these occur just once. Together, the top ten hold 2.5% to 3% of the sample.

The sequence links TRBV19 to TRBJ1-5; D gene: possibly TRBD1, on 6 matching bases. This clonotype was obtained from a man aged 45-60 years with acute or convalescent COVID-19. The sequencing input was peripheral blood. The bases read TGTGCCAGTAAAGCTTCAGGGGCTATGAATCAGCCCCAGCATTTT. Translation gives CASKASGAMNQPQHF.